Below are 25 T cell receptor beta chains sequenced from a single sample in a study of cytomegalovirus exposure and HLA in healthy donors. The primer mix had 60 Vbeta and 13 Jbeta primers. Assay used: immunoSEQ multiplex PCR; TCRdb lists only in-frame clones, some missing. Of roughly 150,000 clones in the sample, roughly four fifths are singletons; the top ten hold more than 0.8%. The sample consisted of PBMCs. These receptors originate from a woman in her thirties or forties in good health and CMV-seronegative.

The CDR3 region has the DNA TGTGCCAGCAGTCTAACTAGCGGGACCTACAATGAGCAGTTCTTC. Encoded protein: CASSLTSGTYNEQFF. V is TRBV2 and J is TRBJ2-1; 10 bases are shared with TRBD2. With 5 bases clipped from V and 2 bases from J, the junction kept 3 bases outside the gene matches. Germline CDR1 reads SNHLY; CDR2 reads FYNNEI. CDR3 length equals 15 residues.

The table lists this clone with a count of one. V is TRBV7-6 and J is TRBJ2-5, with 7 bases identical to TRBD2. J gave up 3 bases and V 6 bases, and 10 bases lay outside the gene matches. From germline, CDR1 is SGHVS and CDR2 FNYEAQ. The length of the CDR3 is 15 residues. The CDR3 nucleotides read TGTGCCAGCAGTCCTCCCGGCGGGAGAGAAGAGACCCAGTACTTC. Protein sequence: CASSPPGGREETQYF.

This rearrangement joins TRBV28 to TRBJ1-2; 8 bases agree with TRBD1. The CDR3 has 12 amino acids. Germline V lookup: CDR1 MDHEN, CDR2 SYDVKM. J was trimmed by 5 bases and V by 7 bases; bases with no gene match: 3. The CDR3 DNA is TGTGCCAGCACAGACAGGGGATATGGCTACACCTTC. Amino acid sequence: CASTDRGYGYTF.

This clone occurred once. The rearrangement joins TRBV28 to TRBJ2-3; possibly TRBD1 for D (6 bases). This CDR3 is 15 amino acids long. The V gene's germline CDR1 is MDHEN and CDR2 SYDVKM. V lost 3 bases and J 1 base, leaving 11 bases between the germline ends. The CDR3 region has the DNA TGTGCCAGCAGTTTTGAGGGGGTAGGCACAGATACGCAGTATTTT. Protein product: CASSFEGVGTDTQYF.

The chain couples TRBV6-1 to TRBJ1-1; TRBD1 matches 7 bases. The junction had 3 bases not matched to a gene; V was cut back by 4 bases and J by 1 base. Germline assignment: CDR1 MNHNS and CDR2 SASEGT. This CDR3 has 14 amino acids. The CDR3 is CASSVRQGNTEAFF. The DNA of the CDR3 is TGTGCCAGCAGTGTACGACAGGGGAACACTGAAGCTTTCTTT.

The chain couples TRBV5-1 to TRBJ2-5; tentative D call: TRBD2 (5 bases). The germline V gene has CDR1 SGHRS and CDR2 YFSETQ. There are 16 residues in the CDR3. V lost 2 bases, J lost 6 bases, and 20 bases lay in between. Here the CDR3 reads CASSLVGSGSGKTQYF. CDR3 DNA sequence: TGCGCCAGCAGCTTAGTCGGTAGTGGGAGTGGAAAGACCCAGTACTTC.

The CDR3 region is CASKPQTSGSSEQFF. The CDR3 nucleotides are TGTGCCTCGAAACCCCAGACTAGCGGGAGCTCTGAGCAGTTCTTC. The chain combines TRBV2 with TRBJ2-1, with 12 bases that match TRBD2. V lost 11 bases to trimming and J lost 9 bases; unmatched junction nucleotides: 14. The CDR3 spans 15 residues. The germline CDR1 and CDR2 sequences are SNHLY and FYNNEI.

The CDR3 is CASRLTGGATGDTQYF. Written as DNA, the CDR3 is TGTGCCAGCAGGCTGACAGGGGGAGCGACCGGGGATACGCAGTATTTT. J is TRBJ2-3 and V is TRBV28, with TRBD1 identical over 9 bases. Trimming took 6 bases from V and 6 from J; bases not matched to a gene: 13. The CDR3 is 16 residues long. Germline V gene data show CDR1 as MDHEN and CDR2 as SYDVKM.

The rearrangement links TRBV28 to TRBJ1-2, with 7 bases fitting TRBD1. The CDR3 runs to 15 residues. The ends lost 4 bases at V and 0 bases at J; junction bases unmatched: 5. Germline loops: CDR1 MDHEN, CDR2 SYDVKM. The CDR3 bases are TGTGCCAGCAGTTCTACAGGGGCCACTAACTATGGCTACACCTTC. This translates into CASSSTGATNYGYTF.

This clone was detected only a few times. The chain combines TRBV18 with TRBJ2-6; tentatively, D is TRBD1 (5 bases). Germline assignment: CDR1 KGHSH and CDR2 LQKENI. Trimming shortened V by 1 base and J by 4 bases, and 8 bases separated the two germline ends. CDR3 size: 15 residues. The CDR3 spells CASSPLREGANVLTF. The CDR3 nucleotides are TGTGCCAGCTCACCACTCAGGGAAGGGGCCAACGTCCTGACTTTC.

The chain links TRBV27 to TRBJ2-7, with unresolved D. V gave up 4 bases and J gave up 6 bases, with 13 bases separating them. The CDR3 runs 13 residues. Germline values: CDR1 MNHEY, CDR2 SMNVEV (reference sequence). The CDR3, as DNA: TGTGCCAGCAGTTCCGACTCCCTTGGCGAGCAGTACTTC. This gives the protein CASSSDSLGEQYF.

V and J are TRBV6-1 and TRBJ2-6; 7 nucleotides agree with TRBD2. This CDR3 contains 15 residues. V trimming: 6 bases; J trimming: 3 bases; junction bases outside the gene matches: 5. Germline CDR1 reads MNHNS; CDR2 reads SASEGT. The CDR3 DNA reads as TGTGCCAGCAGCGCACTAGCGCATGGGGCCAACGTCCTGACTTTC. Translating gives CASSALAHGANVLTF.

J is TRBJ2-7 and V is TRBV6-1; weak D call: TRBD2 (5 bases). The CDR3 contains 15 residues. Trimming removed 2 bases from V and 4 bases from J, with 15 bases in between. The germline V gene has CDR1 MNHNS and CDR2 SASEGT. Written as DNA, the CDR3 is TGTGCCAGCAGTGAAAGTCCGGGGTCCGTTTACGAGCAGTACTTC. Amino acid sequence: CASSESPGSVYEQYF.

The chain combines TRBV29-1 with TRBJ1-1, with a possible D match to TRBD1 (5 bases). This CDR3 region has 14 residues. Between the trimmed V and J ends, which lost 4 bases and 0 bases, there was a span of 12 bases. The germline CDR1 and CDR2 sequences are SQVTM and ANQGSEA. CDR3 sequence: CSVVGAQLNTEAFF. CDR3 in DNA: TGCAGCGTTGTTGGGGCTCAACTGAACACTGAAGCTTTCTTT.

The CDR3 protein is CASSEGAATYEQYF. CDR3 DNA: TGTGCCAGCAGCGAGGGGGCGGCCACCTACGAGCAGTACTTC. The chain uses TRBV11-3 and TRBJ2-7; 7 bases map to TRBD1. The CDR3 covers 14 residues. V lost 5 bases and J lost 2; bases outside the gene matches: 6. The germline CDR1 and CDR2 sequences are SGHNT and YENEEA.

V and J are TRBV30 and TRBJ2-2; D is undetermined. V lost 4 bases and J lost 4, with 10 bases in between. CDR1 is GTSNPN and CDR2 is SVGIG in the germline V gene (reference sequence). CDR3 length equals 13 residues. CDR3 sequence reads: CAWKANSTGELFF. CDR3 DNA: TGTGCCTGGAAAGCAAATAGCACCGGGGAGCTGTTTTTT.

This clone was seen a few times. The chain recombines TRBV6-1 with TRBJ2-7; 10 nucleotides align to TRBD2. Germline V gene lookup returns CDR1 MNHNS and CDR2 SASEGT. The V and J ends lost 7 bases and 7 bases, in that order; junction bases with no gene match: 7. The CDR3 consists of 13 residues. The CDR3 region is CASKASGGREQYF. The CDR3 DNA reads TGTGCCAGCAAGGCTAGCGGGGGACGGGAGCAGTACTTC.

The chain is built from TRBV2 and TRBJ2-4; TRBD2 is a possible D gene (7 bases). CDR1 and CDR2 (germline): SNHLY, FYNNEI. The V gene lost 7 bases and the J gene lost 2 bases, with 27 bases spanning the gap. The CDR3 is 19 amino acids. The CDR3 nucleotides are TGTGCCAGCATTAGGACAGTTTTGGGACGGGAGGTAACCAAAAACATTCAGTACTTC. It translates to CASIRTVLGREVTKNIQYF.

The chain combines TRBV7-6 with TRBJ1-1; no definite D call. Per germline, CDR1 SGHVS and CDR2 FNYEAQ. V was cut by 2 bases and J by 0 bases, with 10 bases left in between. The CDR3 has 15 residues. CDR3 sequence (DNA): TGTGCCAGCAGCTTAAGAGGAGGAATGAACACTGAAGCTTTCTTT. Protein sequence: CASSLRGGMNTEAFF.

CDR3 protein: CASRQNRGARDEQFF. The CDR3 DNA follows: TGTGCCAGCAGGCAAAACAGGGGTGCGCGGGATGAGCAGTTCTTC. This rearrangement joins TRBV6-6 to TRBJ2-1; 7 positions match TRBD1. J was trimmed by 8 bases and V by 6 bases; bases with no gene match: 13. Germline assignment: CDR1 MNHNY and CDR2 SVGAGI (reference sequence). This CDR3 is built from 15 residues.

The chain joins TRBV6-5 to TRBJ2-1; 14 bases align to TRBD2. CDR3 length: 15 residues. Germline CDR1 MNHEY, CDR2 SVGAGI. Unmatched junction bases numbered 4, after V lost 6 bases and J lost 6 bases. The CDR3 sequence: CASRRGTSGSNEQFF. The CDR3 nucleotides are TGTGCCAGCAGACGAGGGACTAGCGGGAGCAATGAGCAGTTCTTC.

The V and J genes are TRBV28 and TRBJ1-5, with no clear D. The germline V gene encodes CDR1 MDHEN and CDR2 SYDVKM. Trimming stripped 10 bases from V and 0 bases from J, with 22 bases between. The CDR3 is made up of 17 amino acids. The CDR3 spells CATEPQDREGSNQPQHF. The CDR3 DNA follows: TGTGCCACCGAACCCCAGGACCGTGAGGGTAGCAATCAGCCCCAGCATTTT. The whole variable domain, filled in from reference TRBV28 and TRBJ1-5, reads DVKVTQSSRYLVKRTGEKVFLECVQDMDHENMFWYRQDPGLGLRLIYFSYDVKMKEKGDIPEGYSVSREKKERFSLILESASTNQTSMYLCATEPQDREGSNQPQHFGDGTRLSIL.

The chain carries TRBV18 and TRBJ2-5; 8 positions agree with TRBD1. V lost 5 bases and J lost 0; bases outside the gene matches: 2. The CDR3 spans 14 residues. CDR1 KGHSH and CDR2 LQKENI come from the germline V gene. The CDR3 region has the DNA TGTGCCAGCTCAGCGACAGGGGACCAAGAGACCCAGTACTTC. It is translated as CASSATGDQETQYF.

Regarding this clone: Other DNA variants within this sample encode the same CDR3. The chain couples TRBV27 to TRBJ1-2; D is perhaps TRBD1 (6 bases). The CDR3 runs to 13 residues. V lost 5 bases and J 4 bases, leaving 11 bases between the germline ends. Germline CDR1 MNHEY, CDR2 SMNVEV (reference sequence). In DNA form, the CDR3 reads TGTGCCAGCAGTCTAACAGGGTCCTATGGCTACACCTTC. Translation: CASSLTGSYGYTF.

The chain carries TRBV4-2 and TRBJ1-5, with a weak D call TRBD1 (5 bases). The CDR3 spans 16 residues. CDR1 is LGHNA and CDR2 is YNFKEQ in the germline V gene. V lost 0 bases to trimming and J lost 6 bases, with 15 bases between them. CDR3 nucleotides: TGTGCCAGCAGCCAAGATAGTGCCGGGGGAGGTCAGCCCCAGCATTTT. This sequence encodes CASSQDSAGGGQPQHF.